One and the same sample provided the 25 T cell receptor beta chains below, sequenced in a study of OX40 agonist ivuxolimab in advanced cancers. Only in-frame clones appear in the TCRdb table, and some are missing; sequencing was by immunoSEQ multiplex PCR. The sample has fewer than 55,000 clones; 80% to 85% are singletons. The sequences come from CD4+ or CD8+ T cells sorted from blood, collected in a trial of the OX40 agonist ivuxolimab. The receptors come from an adult with an advanced solid tumor such as melanoma, head and neck, liver or kidney cancer.

The chain combines TRBV7-9 with TRBJ1-2; D uncertain. The V and J ends lost 5 bases and 5 bases respectively, with 12 bases between them. The germline gives CDR1 SEHNR, CDR2 FQNEAQ (reference sequence). This CDR3 has 13 amino acids. The CDR3 region is CASSRHSSYGYTF. Written as DNA, the CDR3 is TGTGCCAGCAGCCGCCACTCCAGTTATGGCTACACCTTC.

The rearrangement joins TRBV28 to TRBJ1-2, with TRBD1 matching 7 bases. The CDR3 is 16 amino acids. The germline V gene encodes CDR1 MDHEN and CDR2 SYDVKM. The trim removed 4 bases at V and 4 bases at J, leaving 12 bases unmatched. As DNA, the CDR3 is TGTGCCAGCAGTTCCTCAACAGGGGAAGGTGGCTATGGCTACACCTTC. Residues: CASSSSTGEGGYGYTF.

This clone has a single count. The chain's CDR3 is CASSFERNTEAFF. DNA for the CDR3: TGTGCCAGCAGCTTTGAGAGGAACACTGAAGCTTTCTTT. The gene calls are TRBV7-9 and TRBJ1-1; D gene unclear. The CDR3 is 13 residues long. V lost 3 bases to trimming and J lost 1 base, with 6 bases between them. Germline V lookup: CDR1 SEHNR, CDR2 FQNEAQ (reference sequence).

The rearrangement uses TRBV6-1 and TRBJ2-3, with a tentative D call TRBD2 (6 bases). V shed 5 bases and J shed 5 bases, with 17 bases lying between them. Germline loops: CDR1 MNHNS, CDR2 SASEGT. The CDR3 has 15 residues. CDR3 sequence reads: CASSLETWGEDTQYF. As DNA, the CDR3 is TGTGCCAGCAGTCTCGAGACATGGGGGGAAGATACGCAGTATTTT.

In its sample, this clone was seen a few times. Other nucleotide sequences from this sample produce the same CDR3. J is TRBJ2-7 and V is TRBV4-2, with 8 bases lining up with TRBD2. This CDR3 contains 15 residues. Germline trimming cut 1 base from V and 2 bases from J; bases unmatched to any gene: 4. Per the germline V gene, CDR1 is LGHNA and CDR2 is YNFKEQ. The CDR3 region is CASSQAGTRTYEQYF. CDR3 in DNA: TGTGCCAGCAGCCAAGCCGGGACTAGGACCTACGAGCAGTACTTC.

The chain combines TRBV5-1 with TRBJ2-7; D gene uncertain. Germline assignment: CDR1 SGHRS and CDR2 YFSETQ. CDR3 length: 11 amino acids. V was clipped by 5 bases and J by 7 bases, with 10 bases between them. CDR3 region: CASRLFREQYF. The CDR3 DNA follows: TGCGCCAGCAGGCTCTTCCGGGAGCAGTACTTC.

The V and J genes are TRBV4-3 and TRBJ2-3, with 8 bases identical to TRBD2. Germline loops: CDR1 LGHNA, CDR2 YSLEER. This CDR3 spans 17 amino acids. Trimming at V came to 0 bases and at J to 0 bases, leaving 5 bases not matched to a gene. CDR3 loop: CASSQDVAGLSTDTQYF. Written as DNA, the CDR3 is TGCGCCAGCAGCCAAGATGTAGCGGGACTGAGCACAGATACGCAGTATTTT.

The J gene is TRBJ2-1, the V gene TRBV28, with 11 bases identical to TRBD2. The germline CDR1 and CDR2 sequences are MDHEN and SYDVKM. The CDR3 runs 15 residues. Trimming at V came to 6 bases and at J to 3 bases, leaving 4 bases not matched to a gene. The CDR3 nucleotides are TGTGCCAGCAGGCGTACTAGCGGGAGCTACAATGAGCAGTTCTTC. Translation gives CASRRTSGSYNEQFF. Using reference TRBV28 and TRBJ2-1 for the parts outside the CDR3, the full variable domain is DVKVTQSSRYLVKRTGEKVFLECVQDMDHENMFWYRQDPGLGLRLIYFSYDVKMKEKGDIPEGYSVSREKKERFSLILESASTNQTSMYLCASRRTSGSYNEQFFGPGTRLTVL.

The chain is built from TRBV4-1 and TRBJ1-1; a possible D gene is TRBD1 (5 bases). CDR1 is MGHRA, CDR2 YSYEKL, per germline. V lost 3 bases and J 6 bases, leaving 17 bases between the germline ends. The CDR3 sequence is 15 residues long. The CDR3 DNA follows: TGCGCCAGCAGCCACCCTCCGGGGGGGGTGCCTGAAGCTTTCTTT. Residues: CASSHPPGGVPEAFF.

J is TRBJ2-1 and V is TRBV13, with D uncertain. The germline V and J ends were trimmed by 0 bases and 0 bases, with 6 bases remaining between them. The germline gives CDR1 PRHDT, CDR2 FYEKMQ (reference sequence). The CDR3 is 15 amino acids. The chain's CDR3 is CASSLGRSSYNEQFF. In DNA, the CDR3 is TGTGCCAGCAGCTTAGGGCGGAGCTCCTACAATGAGCAGTTCTTC.

The chain has TRBV5-8 and TRBJ2-5; D may be TRBD2 (5 bases). Germline V CDR1 and CDR2: SGHTS, YDEGEE. Trimming shortened V by 4 bases and J by 3 bases, and 16 bases separated the two germline ends. The CDR3 loop spans 15 amino acids. CDR3 protein: CASSTPQDSEETQYF. CDR3 in DNA: TGTGCCAGCAGCACCCCCCAGGACTCGGAAGAGACCCAGTACTTC.

V gene TRBV7-6 combines with J gene TRBJ2-3; D assignment may be TRBD1 or TRBD2 (6 bases each). The V gene's germline CDR1 is SGHVS and CDR2 FNYEAQ. This CDR3 spans 16 amino acids. Deletions cut 5 bases from V and 6 bases from J, with 21 bases between. CDR3 in amino acids: CASSPPAGGGQDTQYF. CDR3 coding DNA: TGTGCCAGCAGCCCCCCGGCCGGGGGCGGACAGGATACGCAGTATTTT.

The chain uses TRBV11-2 and TRBJ2-7, with TRBD2 identical over 8 bases. Germline loops: CDR1 SGHAT, CDR2 FQNNGV. This CDR3 is 14 amino acids long. Trimming removed 5 bases from V and 2 bases from J; junction bases left unmatched: 5. In DNA form, the CDR3 reads TGTGCCAGCAGCCGGGGACTAGGGGCCTACGAGCAGTACTTC. This codes for CASSRGLGAYEQYF.

The genes are TRBV6-1 and TRBJ2-7, with D unresolved. The V gene's germline CDR1 is MNHNS and CDR2 SASEGT. This CDR3 has 13 amino acids. V dropped 2 bases and J dropped 1 base, with 6 bases sitting between them. In DNA, the CDR3 is TGTGCCAGCAGTGAATATGAGTCCTACGAGCAGTACTTC. Residues: CASSEYESYEQYF.

V and J are TRBV2 and TRBJ1-4, with D uncertain. Germline lookup yields CDR1 SNHLY and CDR2 FYNNEI. Trimming took off 4 bases at V and 8 bases at J, with 20 bases between the two ends. The CDR3 extends over 16 amino acids. The CDR3 sequence is CASSGREAPAGEKLFF. The DNA for the CDR3 is TGTGCCAGCAGTGGTCGGGAAGCCCCCGCGGGCGAAAAACTGTTTTTT.

This sequence joins TRBV5-8 and TRBJ1-1; no clear D. V was clipped by 2 bases and J by 0 bases, with 14 bases between them. Germline values: CDR1 SGHTS, CDR2 YDEGEE. The CDR3 is 16 amino acids. CDR3 in amino acids: CASSFGIPDMNTEAFF. The DNA of the CDR3 is TGTGCCAGCAGCTTCGGTATTCCAGACATGAACACTGAAGCTTTCTTT.

The chain recombines TRBV6-5 with TRBJ1-1; D remains unclear. The CDR3 has 15 amino acids. Germline V gene data show CDR1 as MNHEY and CDR2 as SVGAGI. Trimming took 0 bases from V and 3 from J, leaving 11 bases between them. The CDR3 coding sequence is TGTGCCAGCAGTTACTCGAGCCCGGAGTACACTGAAGCTTTCTTT. Protein sequence: CASSYSSPEYTEAFF.

CDR3 region: CASSLAYEEDTQYF. The CDR3 DNA reads as TGTGCCAGCAGCCTGGCCTACGAAGAAGATACGCAGTATTTT. V usage is TRBV14 and J usage is TRBJ2-3, with D unresolved. Trimming shortened V by 4 bases and J by 5 bases, and 13 bases separated the two germline ends. CDR1 is SGHDN, CDR2 FVKESK, per germline. This CDR3 contains 14 residues.

About this clone itself: An end of the junction differs from the germline gene, which may be a read error. This chain connects TRBV7-7 to TRBJ2-1, with 8 bases matching TRBD2. Looked up from germline, CDR1 is SSHAT and CDR2 is FNYEAQ (reference sequence). There are 16 residues in the CDR3. The CDR3 sequence is CASSLEVAGSYNEQFF. CDR3 nucleotide sequence: TGTGCTAGCAGCTTAGAGGTAGCGGGGTCCTACAATGAGCAGTTCTTC.

The chain has TRBV27 and TRBJ1-1, with TRBD1 as a possible D gene (5 bases). The CDR3 has 16 residues. The germline gives CDR1 MNHEY, CDR2 SMNVEV (reference sequence). The ends were cut back, 4 bases at V and 1 base at J, with 16 bases in the middle. Here the CDR3 DNA reads TGTGCCAGCAGTTCCTTCTCGGCAGGGTCGAACACTGAAGCTTTCTTT. Protein sequence: CASSSFSAGSNTEAFF.

The chain joins TRBV6-5 to TRBJ2-3; D may correspond to TRBD1 or TRBD2 (5 bases each). V lost 4 bases, J lost 2 bases, and 16 bases lay in between. Germline V gene lookup returns CDR1 MNHEY and CDR2 SVGAGI. The CDR3 is made up of 16 amino acids. The CDR3 sequence: CASSLSGTAFTDTQYF. In DNA form, the CDR3 reads TGTGCCAGCAGTTTATCCGGGACGGCCTTCACAGATACGCAGTATTTT.

The chain is built from TRBV28 and TRBJ2-2, with D unclear. The V gene's germline CDR1 is MDHEN and CDR2 SYDVKM. The CDR3 covers 15 residues. V was cut by 5 bases and J by 8 bases, with 18 bases left in between. DNA of the CDR3: TGTGCCAGCAGTCCCTCACGGACGACTTATGGGGAGCTGTTTTTT. It encodes CASSPSRTTYGELFF.

The chain couples TRBV20-1 to TRBJ2-5; D not certain. The CDR3 length is 11 residues. Trimming took 5 bases from V and 4 from J, leaving 8 bases between them. In germline, CDR1 is DFQATT, CDR2 SNEGSKA (reference sequence). The CDR3 DNA sequence: TGCAGTGCTCACGGACGAGAGACCCAGTACTTC. It translates to CSAHGRETQYF.

The chain joins TRBV27 to TRBJ2-5, with 9 bases identical to TRBD1. J lost 0 bases, V lost 3 bases, and 2 bases had no gene match. In germline, CDR1 is MNHEY, CDR2 SMNVEV (reference sequence). The CDR3 is made up of 15 amino acids. CDR3 amino acids: CASSLGTGYQETQYF. CDR3 nucleotides: TGTGCCAGCAGTTTGGGGACAGGGTACCAAGAGACCCAGTACTTC.

The CDR3 protein is CASSPTSFDEQFF. Written as DNA, the CDR3 is TGTGCCAGCAGCCCGACTAGCTTCGATGAGCAGTTCTTC. The rearrangement uses TRBV4-2 and TRBJ2-1; TRBD2 aligns across 7 bases. The ends lost 4 bases at V and 8 bases at J; junction bases unmatched: 5. CDR3 length: 13 residues. Germline loops: CDR1 LGHNA, CDR2 YNFKEQ.